The source of this T cell receptor (beta chain) is a study of control samples from healthy donors and cancer patients. Only in-frame clones appear in the TCRdb table, and some are missing; sequencing was by immunoSEQ multiplex PCR. The sample table includes about 200,000 clones. CDR1 and CDR2 (germline): MNHEY, SVGAGI. This CDR3 spans 13 amino acids. Unmatched junction bases numbered 5, after V lost 8 bases and J lost 4 bases. Sequences were obtained from blood. This chain links TRBV6-5 with TRBJ1-2, with 9 bases identical to TRBD1. This TCR came from a woman aged 25 to 39 in good health. Here the CDR3 reads CASQKTGGYGYTF. In DNA, the CDR3 is TGTGCCAGCCAGAAGACAGGGGGCTATGGCTACACCTTC.